This T cell receptor beta chain was observed in a study of radiation and T cells in renal cell carcinoma. The time point is: baseline pretreatment blood. This sample's treatment: 15 Gy SBRT to primary tumor, nephrectomy 4 weeks later. Serial blood draws occurred at baseline and 2 and 4 weeks post-SBRT. Clear cell pathology was present in this patient's renal cell carcinoma. The table came from immunoSEQ multiplex PCR; TCRdb's copy has only in-frame clones and leaves some out. The table records 130,000 or so clones, about 88% of them present only once. This clonotype was obtained from a woman in her forties or fifties with renal cell carcinoma. The material was blood, obtained from a patient whose treatment included radiotherapy and nephrectomy.

CDR3 nucleotide sequence: TGTGCCAGCAGCCGAACATTAGACAGGACAGTCCTCCACTTT. Translating gives CASSRTLDRTVLHF. The chain links TRBV5-6 to TRBJ1-6; D perhaps matches TRBD1 (6 bases). CDR3 length: 14 residues. V was pared by 4 bases and J by 15 bases, with 20 bases between. The germline V gene encodes CDR1 SGHDT and CDR2 YYEEEE.